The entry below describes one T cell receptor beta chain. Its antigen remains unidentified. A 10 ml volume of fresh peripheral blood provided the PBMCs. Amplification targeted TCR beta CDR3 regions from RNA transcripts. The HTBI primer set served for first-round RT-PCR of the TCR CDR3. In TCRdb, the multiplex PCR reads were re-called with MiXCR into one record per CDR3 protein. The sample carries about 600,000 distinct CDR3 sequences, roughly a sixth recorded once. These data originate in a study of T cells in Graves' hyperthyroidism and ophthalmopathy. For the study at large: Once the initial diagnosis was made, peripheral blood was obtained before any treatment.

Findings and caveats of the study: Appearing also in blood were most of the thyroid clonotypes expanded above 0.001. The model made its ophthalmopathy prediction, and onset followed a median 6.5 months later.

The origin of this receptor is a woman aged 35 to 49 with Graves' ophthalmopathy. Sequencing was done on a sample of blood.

The CDR3 sequence is CASNQRDGSYNEQFF. CDR3 nucleotides: TGTGCCAGCAATCAGCGGGATGGATCCTACAATGAGCAGTTCTTC. The chain uses TRBV2 and TRBJ2-1, with TRBD2 matching over 7 bases. Germline V gene data show CDR1 as SNHLY and CDR2 as FYNNEI. The V and J ends lost 7 bases and 1 base, in that order; junction bases with no gene match: 7. The CDR3 has 15 amino acids.